This T cell receptor (beta chain) was identified in a study of response to subunit inactivated influenza vaccine (dated by TCRdb to 2017 to 2018). Turning to the overall study: To follow how T cells responded to a trivalent subunit inactivated influenza vaccine, the researchers relied on deep quantitative profiling of the T cell receptor repertoire. Points the paper makes about the study in general: The authors proposed that each seasonal influenza vaccination may bring in only a limited number of new T cells.

This clonotype was detected only a few times. Which antigen it targets is not known. Base qualities are missing; no much larger clone stands one base away. The CDR3 starts with the cysteine, ends with the phenylalanine, and has 15 residues. Just CDR3 DNA is preserved here, 45 bases in frame from base 1. Cut back by 1 base and 5 bases, the V and J ends lie 14 bases apart. The germline V gene supplies CDR1 SGHTA and CDR2 FQGNSA. The library was built by means of RT-PCR. Reads for this sample came from an Illumina HiSeq 2500. In-frame beta chains were kept once TCRdb had trimmed the public reads at Q25 with fastp and called clones with MiXCR. Rows are unified per CDR3 protein, each entry keeping the most common DNA and genes. This sample comprises about 500,000 distinct CDR3 sequences, approximately 7.2% of them detected only once. About 12% of the sample belongs to the ten largest clones.

Sequencing was performed on PBMCs from blood, taken around 25 months after vaccination. This sequence was found in a man aged 50-75 years who received an inactivated influenza vaccine. Donor details come from another sample of the same person, matched by shared clones. This sequence uses TRBV7-2 and TRBJ2-5, with the D gene uncertain. CDR3 protein: CASSLGSPLRETQYF. The sequenced DNA is TGTGCCAGCAGCTTAGGGAGCCCGTTGCGGGAGACCCAGTACTTC.